This T cell receptor (beta chain) was captured in a study of high-grade serous ovarian cancer treatment subgroups. Germline CDR1 SEHNR, CDR2 FQNEAQ (reference sequence). Trimming shortened V by 4 bases and J by 3 bases, and 9 bases separated the two germline ends. CDR3 length: 14 amino acids. Method: immunoSEQ multiplex PCR; TCRdb's copy keeps in-frame clones and lacks some. The repertoire consists of roughly 4,000 clones, with 69% occurring once and the leading ten covering roughly 12%. Tumor samples were taken before definitive surgery or chemotherapy. The chain combines TRBV7-9 with TRBJ1-4; D gene unclear. The clonotype comes from a human donor with high-grade serous ovarian cancer. Specimen: tumor tissue. This chain's CDR3 is CASSSLRANEKLFF. DNA of the CDR3: TGTGCCAGCAGCTCCCTCCGGGCTAATGAAAAACTGTTTTTT.